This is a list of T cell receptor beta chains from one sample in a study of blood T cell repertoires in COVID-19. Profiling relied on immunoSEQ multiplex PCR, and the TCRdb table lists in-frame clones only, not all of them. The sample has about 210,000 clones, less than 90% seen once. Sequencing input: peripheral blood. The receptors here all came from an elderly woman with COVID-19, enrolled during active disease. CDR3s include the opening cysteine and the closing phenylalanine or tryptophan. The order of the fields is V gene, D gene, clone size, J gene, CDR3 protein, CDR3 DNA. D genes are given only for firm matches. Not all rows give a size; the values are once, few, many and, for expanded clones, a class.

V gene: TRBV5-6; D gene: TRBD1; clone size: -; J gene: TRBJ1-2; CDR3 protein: CASSPTGGDKMGYGYTF; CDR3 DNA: TGTGCCAGCAGCCCTACAGGGGGGGATAAGATGGGCTATGGCTACACCTTC
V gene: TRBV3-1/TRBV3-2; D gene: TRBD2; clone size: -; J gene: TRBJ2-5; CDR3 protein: CASSLRAGGTQETQYF; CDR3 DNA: TGTGCCAGCAGCTTGAGAGCGGGGGGGACGCAAGAGACCCAGTACTTC
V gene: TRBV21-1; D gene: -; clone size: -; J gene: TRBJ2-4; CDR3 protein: CASSKGTSGGVKNIQYF; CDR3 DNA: TGTGCCAGCAGCAAAGGTACTAGCGGGGGGGTCAAAAACATTCAGTACTTC
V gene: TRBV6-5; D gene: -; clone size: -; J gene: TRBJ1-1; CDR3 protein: CASEPGVRAFF; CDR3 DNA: TGTGCCAGCGAACCCGGAGTTAGAGCTTTCTTT
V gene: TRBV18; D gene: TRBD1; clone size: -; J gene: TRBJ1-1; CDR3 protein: CASSPGGGQGSTEAFF; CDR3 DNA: TGTGCCAGCTCACCAGGGGGGGGACAGGGGAGCACTGAAGCTTTCTTT
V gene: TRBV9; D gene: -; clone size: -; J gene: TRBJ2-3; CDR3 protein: CASSPSGGTAYTDTQYF; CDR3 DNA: TGTGCCAGCAGCCCTTCTGGGGGGACAGCTTACACAGATACGCAGTATTTT
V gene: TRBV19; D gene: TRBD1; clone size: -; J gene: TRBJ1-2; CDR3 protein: CASRLPGGANGYTF; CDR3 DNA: TGTGCCAGTAGATTACCAGGGGGCGCGAATGGCTACACCTTC
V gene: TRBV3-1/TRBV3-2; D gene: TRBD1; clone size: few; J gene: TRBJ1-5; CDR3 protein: CASGDRGYQPQHF; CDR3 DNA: TGTGCCAGCGGAGACAGGGGGTATCAGCCCCAGCATTTT
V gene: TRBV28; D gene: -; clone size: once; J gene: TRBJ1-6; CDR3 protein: CASRAGGVSHNSPLHF; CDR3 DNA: TGTGCCAGCAGGGCCGGGGGGGTGAGCCATAATTCACCCCTCCACTTT
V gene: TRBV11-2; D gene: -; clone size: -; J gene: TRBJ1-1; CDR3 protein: CASSLEGTLNTEAFF; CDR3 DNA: TGTGCCAGCAGCTTAGAGGGGACACTTAACACTGAAGCTTTCTTT
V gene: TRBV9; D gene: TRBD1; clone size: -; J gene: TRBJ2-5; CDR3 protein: CASEMTGTPGETQYF; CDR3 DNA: TGTGCCTCCGAGATGACAGGGACCCCCGGAGAGACCCAGTACTTC
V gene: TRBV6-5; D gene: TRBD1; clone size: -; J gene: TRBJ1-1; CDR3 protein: CASSTTGGPEAFF; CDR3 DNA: TGTGCCAGCAGCACCACAGGGGGCCCCGAAGCTTTCTTT
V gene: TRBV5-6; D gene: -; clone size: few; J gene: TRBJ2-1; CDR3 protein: CASSFSNEQFF; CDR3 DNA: TGTGCCAGCAGCTTCTCCAATGAGCAGTTCTTC
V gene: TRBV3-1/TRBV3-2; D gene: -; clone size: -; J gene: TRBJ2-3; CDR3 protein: CASSQAGGPTDTQYF; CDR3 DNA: TGTGCCAGCAGCCAAGCCGGGGGACCCACAGATACGCAGTATTTT
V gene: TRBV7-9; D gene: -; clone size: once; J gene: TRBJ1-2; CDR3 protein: CASSLAGVNYGYTF; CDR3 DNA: TGTGCCAGCAGCCTTGCCGGGGTAAACTATGGCTACACCTTC
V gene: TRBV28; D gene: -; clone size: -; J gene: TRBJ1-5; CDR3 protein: CASSSRVYSNQPQHF; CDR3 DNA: TGTGCCAGCAGTTCCAGGGTTTATAGCAATCAGCCCCAGCATTTT